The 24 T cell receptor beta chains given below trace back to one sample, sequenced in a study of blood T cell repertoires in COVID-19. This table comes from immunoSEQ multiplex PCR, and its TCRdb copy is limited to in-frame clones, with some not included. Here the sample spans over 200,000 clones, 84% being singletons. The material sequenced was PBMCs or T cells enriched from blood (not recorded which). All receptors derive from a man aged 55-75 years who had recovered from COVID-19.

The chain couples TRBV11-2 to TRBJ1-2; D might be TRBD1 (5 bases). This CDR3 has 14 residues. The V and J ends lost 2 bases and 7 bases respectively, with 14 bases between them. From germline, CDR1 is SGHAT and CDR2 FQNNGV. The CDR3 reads CASSLWGTGVGYTF. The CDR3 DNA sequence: TGTGCCAGCAGCTTATGGGGCACGGGGGTTGGCTACACCTTC.

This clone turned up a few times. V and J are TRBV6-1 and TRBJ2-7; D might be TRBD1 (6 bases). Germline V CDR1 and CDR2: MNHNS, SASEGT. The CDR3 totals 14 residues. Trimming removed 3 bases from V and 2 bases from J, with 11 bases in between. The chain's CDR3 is CASSDGTLTYEQYF. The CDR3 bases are TGTGCCAGCAGTGATGGGACACTTACCTACGAGCAGTACTTC.

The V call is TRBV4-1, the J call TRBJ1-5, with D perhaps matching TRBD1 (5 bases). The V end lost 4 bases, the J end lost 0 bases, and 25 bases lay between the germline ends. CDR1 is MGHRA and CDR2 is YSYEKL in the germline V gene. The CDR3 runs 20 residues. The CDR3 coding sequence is TGCGCCAGCAGCCCCAACCCCTCGGACACACTGCTCTATAGCAATCAGCCCCAGCATTTT. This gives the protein CASSPNPSDTLLYSNQPQHF.

The CDR3 nucleotides read TGTGCCAGCAGCTTAGGACAGGGGCCCTCCTACAATGAGCAGTTCTTC. Protein: CASSLGQGPSYNEQFF. J is TRBJ2-1 and V is TRBV7-3; TRBD1 aligns across 9 bases. Trimming removed 2 bases from V and 0 bases from J; junction bases left unmatched: 2. CDR3 size: 16 residues. Germline values: CDR1 SGHTA, CDR2 FQGTGA.

The CDR3, as DNA: TGTGCCAGCATAGGGACAGGGGACGTTAGGGAGACCCAGTACTTC. Encoded protein: CASIGTGDVRETQYF. The rearrangement uses TRBV7-9 and TRBJ2-5, with 10 bases matching TRBD1. Germline V CDR1 and CDR2: SEHNR, FQNEAQ (reference sequence). The CDR3 spans 15 residues. V lost 7 bases and J lost 5; bases outside the gene matches: 10.

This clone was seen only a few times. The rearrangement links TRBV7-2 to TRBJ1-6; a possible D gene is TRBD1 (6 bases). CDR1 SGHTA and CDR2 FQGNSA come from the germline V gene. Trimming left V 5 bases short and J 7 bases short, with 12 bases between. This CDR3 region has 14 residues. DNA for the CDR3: TGTGCCAGCAGCCCCACAGGGATCAATTCACCCCTCCACTTT. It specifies CASSPTGINSPLHF.

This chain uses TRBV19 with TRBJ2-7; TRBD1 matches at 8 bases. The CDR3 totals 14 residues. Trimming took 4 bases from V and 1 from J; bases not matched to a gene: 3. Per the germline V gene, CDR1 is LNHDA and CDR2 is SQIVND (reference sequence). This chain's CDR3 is CASSTTGDSYEQYF. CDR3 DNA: TGTGCCAGTAGTACGACAGGGGATTCCTACGAGCAGTACTTC.

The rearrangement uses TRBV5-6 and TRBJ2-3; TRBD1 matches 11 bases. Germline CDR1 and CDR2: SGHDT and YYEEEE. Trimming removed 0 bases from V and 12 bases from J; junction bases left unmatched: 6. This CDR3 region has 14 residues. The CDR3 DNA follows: TGTGCCAGCAGCTTGGCCGGGACAGGGGGTTTTCAGTATTTT. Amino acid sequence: CASSLAGTGGFQYF.

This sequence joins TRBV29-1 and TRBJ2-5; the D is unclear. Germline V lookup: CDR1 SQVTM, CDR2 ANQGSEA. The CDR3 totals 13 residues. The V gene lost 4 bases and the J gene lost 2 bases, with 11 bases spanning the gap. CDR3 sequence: CSVGAGNQETQYF. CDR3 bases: TGCAGCGTTGGTGCAGGCAATCAAGAGACCCAGTACTTC.

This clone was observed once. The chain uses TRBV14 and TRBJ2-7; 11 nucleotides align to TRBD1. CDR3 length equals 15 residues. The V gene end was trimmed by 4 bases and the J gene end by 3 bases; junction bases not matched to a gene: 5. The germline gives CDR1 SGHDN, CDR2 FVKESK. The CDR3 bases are TGTGCCAGCAGCCGATCCGGGACAGGGGGCTACGAGCAGTACTTC. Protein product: CASSRSGTGGYEQYF.

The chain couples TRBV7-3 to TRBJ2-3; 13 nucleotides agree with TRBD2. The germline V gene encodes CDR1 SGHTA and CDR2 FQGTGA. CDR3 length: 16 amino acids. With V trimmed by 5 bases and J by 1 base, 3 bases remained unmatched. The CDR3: CASSLGLAGGTDTQYF. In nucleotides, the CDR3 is TGTGCCAGCAGCCTCGGACTAGCGGGGGGCACAGATACGCAGTATTTT.

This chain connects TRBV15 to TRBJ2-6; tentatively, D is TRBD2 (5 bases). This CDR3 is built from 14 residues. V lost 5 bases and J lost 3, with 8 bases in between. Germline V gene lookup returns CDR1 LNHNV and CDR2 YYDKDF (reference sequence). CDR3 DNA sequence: TGTGCCACCAGCCAAGGGAGTGGGGCCAACGTCCTGACTTTC. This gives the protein CATSQGSGANVLTF.

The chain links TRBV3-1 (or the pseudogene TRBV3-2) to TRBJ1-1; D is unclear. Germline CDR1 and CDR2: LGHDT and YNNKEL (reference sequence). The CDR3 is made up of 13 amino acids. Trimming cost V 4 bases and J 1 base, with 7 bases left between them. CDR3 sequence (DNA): TGTGCCAGCAGCCCCCTGAGGAACACTGAAGCTTTCTTT. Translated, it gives CASSPLRNTEAFF.

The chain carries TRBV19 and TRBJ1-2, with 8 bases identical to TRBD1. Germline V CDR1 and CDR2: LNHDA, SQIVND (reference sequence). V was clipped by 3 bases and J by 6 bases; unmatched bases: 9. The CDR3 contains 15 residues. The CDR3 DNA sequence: TGTGCCAGTAGTATGGGTCCCGGGACAGGTAATGGCTACACCTTC. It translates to CASSMGPGTGNGYTF.

CDR3 sequence: CASRSTGTYGYTF. CDR3 coding DNA: TGTGCCAGCAGGAGTACAGGGACCTATGGCTACACCTTC. V is TRBV6-5 and J is TRBJ1-2; tentative D call: TRBD1 (6 bases). V lost 6 bases and J 4 bases, leaving 12 bases between the germline ends. Germline lookup yields CDR1 MNHEY and CDR2 SVGAGI. This CDR3 is built from 13 residues.

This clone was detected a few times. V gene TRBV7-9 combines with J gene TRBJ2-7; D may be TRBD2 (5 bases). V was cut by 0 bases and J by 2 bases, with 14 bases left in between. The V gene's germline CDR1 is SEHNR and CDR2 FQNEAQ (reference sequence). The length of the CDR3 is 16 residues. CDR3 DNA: TGTGCCAGCAGCTTAGCTTTAAACCCGGGGACCTACGAGCAGTACTTC. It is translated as CASSLALNPGTYEQYF.

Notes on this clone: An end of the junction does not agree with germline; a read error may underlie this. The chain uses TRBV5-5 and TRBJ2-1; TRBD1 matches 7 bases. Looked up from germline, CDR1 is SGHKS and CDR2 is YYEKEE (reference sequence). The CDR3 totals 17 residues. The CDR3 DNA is TGTGCCAGCAGCTCAAGTCCCGGGACAGAGGGCCTTCGGGGAAAGGTCTTC. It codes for CASSSSPGTEGLRGKVF.

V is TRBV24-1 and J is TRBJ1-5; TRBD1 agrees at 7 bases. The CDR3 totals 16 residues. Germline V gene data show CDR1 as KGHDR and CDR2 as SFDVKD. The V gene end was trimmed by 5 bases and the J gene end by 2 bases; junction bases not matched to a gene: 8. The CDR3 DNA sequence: TGTGCCACCAGTGGTCCAGGGGGATGGGGCAATCAGCCCCAGCATTTT. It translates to CATSGPGGWGNQPQHF.

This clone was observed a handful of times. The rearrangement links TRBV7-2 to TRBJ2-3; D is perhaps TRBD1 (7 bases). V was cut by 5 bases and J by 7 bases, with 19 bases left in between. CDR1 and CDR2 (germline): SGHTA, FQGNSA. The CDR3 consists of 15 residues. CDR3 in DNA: TGTGCCAGCAGCCAGGGGGGACAGCCGGTTTATACGCAGTATTTT. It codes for CASSQGGQPVYTQYF.

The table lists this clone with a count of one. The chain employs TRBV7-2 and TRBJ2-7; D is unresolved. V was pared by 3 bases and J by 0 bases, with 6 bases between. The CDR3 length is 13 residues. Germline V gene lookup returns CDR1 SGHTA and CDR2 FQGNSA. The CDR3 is CASSFPNSYEQYF. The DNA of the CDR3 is TGTGCCAGCAGCTTTCCAAACTCCTACGAGCAGTACTTC.

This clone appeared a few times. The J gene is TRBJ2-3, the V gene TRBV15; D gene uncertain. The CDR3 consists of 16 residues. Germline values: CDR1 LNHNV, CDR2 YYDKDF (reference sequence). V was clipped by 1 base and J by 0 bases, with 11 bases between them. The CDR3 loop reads CATSRVPRSSTDTQYF. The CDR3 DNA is TGTGCCACCAGCAGAGTTCCCAGGTCTAGCACAGATACGCAGTATTTT.

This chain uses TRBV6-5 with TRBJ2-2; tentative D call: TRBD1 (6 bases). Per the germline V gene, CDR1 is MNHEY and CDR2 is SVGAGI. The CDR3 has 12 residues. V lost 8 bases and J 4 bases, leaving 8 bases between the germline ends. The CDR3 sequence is CASVGGTGELFF. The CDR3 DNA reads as TGTGCCAGCGTAGGGGGCACCGGGGAGCTGTTTTTT.

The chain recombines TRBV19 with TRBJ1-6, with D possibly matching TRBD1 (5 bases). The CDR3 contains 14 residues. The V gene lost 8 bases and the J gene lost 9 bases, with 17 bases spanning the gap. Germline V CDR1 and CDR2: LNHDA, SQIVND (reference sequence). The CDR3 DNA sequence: TGTGCCAGTTCCCAACAGGCCAAGGGTTCACCCCTCCACTTT. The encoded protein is CASSQQAKGSPLHF.

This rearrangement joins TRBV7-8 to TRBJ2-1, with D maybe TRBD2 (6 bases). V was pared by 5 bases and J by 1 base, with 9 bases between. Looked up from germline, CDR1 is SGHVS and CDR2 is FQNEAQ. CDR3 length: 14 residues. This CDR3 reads CASSPGTSYNEQFF. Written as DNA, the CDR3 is TGTGCCAGCAGCCCCGGGACTTCCTACAATGAGCAGTTCTTC. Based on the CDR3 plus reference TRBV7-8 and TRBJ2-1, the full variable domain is GAGVSQSPRYKVAKRGQDVALRCDPISGHVSLFWYQQALGQGPEFLTYFQNEAQLDKSGLPSDRFFAERPEGSVSTLKIQRTQQEDSAVYLCASSPGTSYNEQFFGPGTRLTVL.